This T cell receptor beta chain comes out of a study of shared clonotypes between healthy human individuals. Study-wide points: The study found lower generation probabilities in non-shared clonotypes than in those shared by all four donors.

This CDR3 has 13 amino acids. Germline CDR1 is LNHDA and CDR2 is SQIVND (reference sequence). Trimming took 5 bases from V and 1 from J; bases not matched to a gene: 2. As for this clone: No antigen is known for it.

Original handling: There were no quality scores in the junction-only immunoSEQ sequences, so filtering differed. Using immunoSEQ multiplex PCR, the repertoire was profiled, and TCRdb retains in-frame clones only, with some absent. V, J and clone size were drawn from that table, and D and trimming were deduced from the DNA. The profile shows 2 million or so clones, around 96% of them singletons. Terminally differentiated effector memory CD45RA+ cells were excluded from the naive CD8 cells, which were CD45RO-negative and positively selected for CCR7. Every contributor of samples was a Caucasian grown-up residing in Nashville, Tennessee.

The V gene is TRBV19, the J gene TRBJ2-7, with TRBD2 matching 7 bases. Sequencing input: naive CD8+ T cells sorted from blood. The TCR sequence derives from a man between 18 and 29 years old in good health. The CDR3 spells CASSLLASYEQYF. The CDR3 nucleotides read TGTGCCAGTAGTTTACTAGCGTCCTACGAGCAGTACTTC. The complete variable domain, with remaining parts taken from reference TRBV19 and TRBJ2-7, reads DGGITQSPKYLFRKEGQNVTLSCEQNLNHDAMYWYRQDPGQGLRLIYYSQIVNDFQKGDIAEGYSVSREKKESFPLTVTSAQKNPTAFYLCASSLLASYEQYFGPGTRLTVT.